The 12 T cell receptor beta chains in this list originate from one sample, sequenced in a study of T-cell reconstitution after alpha-beta-depleted transplantation in children. For TCRbeta, the library was prepared with unique molecular identifiers. TCRdb ran MiXCR on the PCR reads and lists one entry per CDR3 protein. Counted here are around 78,000 distinct CDR3 sequences, 14% occurring once; the ten biggest clones make up less than 35%. Sequencing used PBMCs, mostly from graft donor cells, obtained 180 days after TCRalphabeta/CD19-depleted stem cell transplant. The receptors derive from a male patient aged 2-10 years who had a stem cell transplant for acute lymphoblastic leukemia, so the T cells may come from the graft donor.

This clonotype has just a few counts. The chain has TRBV7-8 and TRBJ2-1; D is possibly TRBD1 (5 bases). This CDR3 is built from 13 residues. In germline, CDR1 is SGHVS, CDR2 FQNEAQ. V lost 1 base to trimming and J lost 6 bases, with 7 bases between them. The CDR3 DNA is TGTGCCAGCAGCTTAGGGACATTCAATGAGCAGTTCTTC. This sequence encodes CASSLGTFNEQFF. The full variable domain, with the rest looked up from reference TRBV7-8 and TRBJ2-1, is GAGVSQSPRYKVAKRGQDVALRCDPISGHVSLFWYQQALGQGPEFLTYFQNEAQLDKSGLPSDRFFAERPEGSVSTLKIQRTQQEDSAVYLCASSLGTFNEQFFGPGTRLTVL.

Only a few counts were recorded for this clonotype. The J gene is TRBJ1-3, the V gene TRBV27, with no clear D. The germline V and J ends were trimmed by 3 bases and 4 bases, with 4 bases remaining between them. The CDR3 consists of 12 residues. Germline V gene data show CDR1 as MNHEY and CDR2 as SMNVEV (reference sequence). This chain's CDR3 is CASSFRGNTIYF. In DNA form, the CDR3 reads TGTGCCAGCAGTTTTCGGGGAAACACCATATATTTT.

In this sample, this clonotype turned up many times. The V call is TRBV7-2, the J call TRBJ2-3; no clear D. This CDR3 contains 15 residues. CDR1 and CDR2 from the germline V gene are SGHTA and FQGNSA. The ends were cut back, 3 bases at V and 4 bases at J, with 14 bases in the middle. The CDR3 region has the DNA TGTGCCAGCAGCTTCTTTACCACTTATGCAGATACGCAGTATTTT. Translated: CASSFFTTYADTQYF.

This clonotype has ten or more counts. The chain links TRBV4-2 to TRBJ1-2; D is uncertain. Germline V gene sequence: CDR1 LGHNA, CDR2 YNFKEQ. The V and J ends lost 0 bases and 4 bases respectively, with 15 bases between them. The CDR3 is 16 residues long. The CDR3 reads CASSQEVQRAAYGYTF. CDR3 nucleotides: TGTGCCAGCAGCCAAGAAGTACAAAGGGCAGCCTATGGCTACACCTTC.

V usage is TRBV4-1 and J usage is TRBJ2-5; unclear D gene. Germline-derived CDR1 and CDR2 are MGHRA and YSYEKL. V was pared by 1 base and J by 9 bases, with 18 bases between. CDR3 length equals 15 residues. CDR3 protein: CASSQVATGSRAQYF. CDR3 nucleotides: TGCGCCAGCAGCCAAGTCGCGACTGGCTCCCGGGCCCAGTACTTC.

The chain has TRBV29-1 and TRBJ2-3; no clear D. This CDR3 has 14 amino acids. V gave up 6 bases and J gave up 1 base, with 14 bases separating them. Per germline, CDR1 SQVTM and CDR2 ANQGSEA. The chain's CDR3 is CSVPRRSRTDTQYF. The CDR3 nucleotides read TGCAGCGTACCACGGCGGTCACGCACAGATACGCAGTATTTT.

V gene TRBV27 combines with J gene TRBJ1-5; TRBD1 might be the D (6 bases). Deletions cut 8 bases from V and 4 bases from J, with 12 bases between. The CDR3 has 13 residues. Germline V gives CDR1 MNHEY, CDR2 SMNVEV (reference sequence). For the CDR3, the DNA is TGTGCCAGCGGAACAGGGACTAATCAGCCCCAGCATTTT. As protein: CASGTGTNQPQHF.

This clonotype was detected only a few times. The chain joins TRBV7-9 to TRBJ1-4; no definite D call. Germline CDR1 and CDR2: SEHNR and FQNEAQ (reference sequence). V was trimmed by 2 bases and J by 4 bases, leaving 11 bases between them. The CDR3 is 15 residues long. The CDR3 DNA sequence: TGTGCCAGCAGCTTAAACGCCGGCTATAATGAAAAACTGTTTTTT. Residues: CASSLNAGYNEKLFF. Full variable domain (missing parts from reference TRBV7-9 and TRBJ1-4): DTGVSQNPRHKITKRGQNVTFRCDPISEHNRLYWYRQTLGQGPEFLTYFQNEAQLEKSRLLSDRFSAERPKGSFSTLEIQRTEQGDSAMYLCASSLNAGYNEKLFFGSGTQLSVL.

This clonotype was recorded at least ten times. This sequence joins TRBV4-3 and TRBJ2-7; D assignment may be TRBD1 or TRBD2 (5 bases each). The CDR3 runs 15 residues. The V end lost 1 base, the J end lost 0 bases, and 10 bases lay between the germline ends. Germline loops: CDR1 LGHNA, CDR2 YSLEER. The CDR3 protein is CASSQARDRSYEQYF. CDR3 DNA: TGCGCCAGCAGCCAAGCCCGGGACCGCTCCTACGAGCAGTACTTC.

This clonotype was detected many times. The chain uses TRBV4-3 and TRBJ2-1; TRBD1 or TRBD2 may be the D gene (6 bases each). This CDR3 comprises 15 residues. V was clipped by 0 bases and J by 5 bases, with 11 bases between them. Per germline, CDR1 LGHNA and CDR2 YSLEER. The CDR3 here is CASSQDRRGNNEQFF. The CDR3 region has the DNA TGCGCCAGCAGCCAAGATCGGAGGGGGAACAATGAGCAGTTCTTC.

In this sample, this clonotype turned up many times. The chain combines TRBV7-9 with TRBJ2-7; D ambiguous. In germline, CDR1 is SEHNR, CDR2 FQNEAQ (reference sequence). The V gene lost 4 bases and the J gene lost 5 bases, with 9 bases spanning the gap. This CDR3 has 12 amino acids. The CDR3 sequence: CASSSGPHEQYF. Here the CDR3 DNA reads TGTGCCAGCAGCTCCGGACCCCACGAGCAGTACTTC.

The CDR3 reads CSARDRGHYGYTF. CDR3 sequence (DNA): TGCAGTGCTCGGGACAGGGGGCACTATGGCTACACCTTC. The J gene is TRBJ1-2, the V gene TRBV20-1; TRBD1 matches at 12 bases. J lost 3 bases, V lost 5 bases, and 1 base had no gene match. Per the germline V gene, CDR1 is DFQATT and CDR2 is SNEGSKA (reference sequence). The CDR3 has 13 residues.